What follows is one TCR beta chain and its context. No antigen is known for it. Blood specimens came from baseline, cycle 4 day 1, and cycle 7 day 1. V lost 0 bases, J lost 10 bases, and 0 bases lay in between. This CDR3 region has 9 residues. The V gene's germline CDR1 is SGHTA and CDR2 FQGTGA. The entry originates in a study of OX40 agonist ivuxolimab in advanced cancers. Study-level background: The patients got ivuxolimab, which is an agonistic anti-OX40 (CD134) antibody. Study-level findings and limits: At doses 0.1 to 3.0 mg/kg, CD4+ and CD8+ clones expanded.

Sequencing used immunoSEQ multiplex PCR; TCRdb keeps in-frame clones, though not all of them. Among about 64,000 clones listed, roughly 87% were seen once. The receptor comes from an adult with an advanced solid tumor such as melanoma, head and neck, liver or kidney cancer. The starting material was CD4+ or CD8+ T cells sorted from blood, obtained in a trial of the OX40 agonist ivuxolimab. The V gene is TRBV7-3, the J gene TRBJ1-1; D is unresolved. The CDR3 sequence is CASSLTAFF. DNA for the CDR3: TGTGCCAGCAGCTTAACAGCTTTCTTT.